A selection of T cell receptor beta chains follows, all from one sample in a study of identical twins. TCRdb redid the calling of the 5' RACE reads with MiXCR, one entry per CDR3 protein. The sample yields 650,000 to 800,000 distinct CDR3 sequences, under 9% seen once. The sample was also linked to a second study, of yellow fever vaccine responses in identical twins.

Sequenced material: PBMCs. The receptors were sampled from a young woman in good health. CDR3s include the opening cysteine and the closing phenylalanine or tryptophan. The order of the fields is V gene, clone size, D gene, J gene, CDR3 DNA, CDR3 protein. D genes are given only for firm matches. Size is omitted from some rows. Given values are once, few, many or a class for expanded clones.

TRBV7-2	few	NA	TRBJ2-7	TGTGCCAGCAGCTTTTATTTAGGGGACTCCTACGAGCAGTACTTC	CASSFYLGDSYEQYF
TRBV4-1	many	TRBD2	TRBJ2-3	TGCGCCAGCAGCCAAGAGACTAGCGGGGGAAGGGATACGCAGTATTTT	CASSQETSGGRDTQYF
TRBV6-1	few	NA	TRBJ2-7	TGTGCCAGCAGGCCCGGACAGACCTTCCCCTACGAGCAGTACTTC	CASRPGQTFPYEQYF
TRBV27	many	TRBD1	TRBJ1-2	TGTGCCAGCAGCATCCAGGGGGGGTACTATGGCTACACCTTC	CASSIQGGYYGYTF
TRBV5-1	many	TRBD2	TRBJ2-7	TGCGCCAGCAGCTTGACTAGCGGGGGTTCCTACGAGCAGTACTTC	CASSLTSGGSYEQYF
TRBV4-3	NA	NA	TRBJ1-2	TGCGCCAGCAGCCAAGATCCGACCGGGGTCGCAGTCTATGGCTACACCTTC	CASSQDPTGVAVYGYTF
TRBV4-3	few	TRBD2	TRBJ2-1	TGCGCCAGCAGCCAAGATATGAGAGGACTAGTTCAGTTCTTC	CASSQDMRGLVQFF
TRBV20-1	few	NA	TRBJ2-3	TGCAGTGCTAGAGATATTACGGGACTCCTTAGAAATACGCAGTATTTT	CSARDITGLLRNTQYF
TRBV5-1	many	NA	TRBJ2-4	TGCGCCAGCAGCTTGGCCCCGGGTTTTGCGGACATTCAGTACTTC	CASSLAPGFADIQYF
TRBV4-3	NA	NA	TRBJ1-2	TGCGCCAGCAGCCAAGATGTGAACCGAGGGGTAGGGGACTATGGCTACACCTTC	CASSQDVNRGVGDYGYTF
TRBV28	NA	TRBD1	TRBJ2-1	TGTGCCAGCAGTGGGGACAGGGACTCCTACAATGAGCAGTTCTTC	CASSGDRDSYNEQFF
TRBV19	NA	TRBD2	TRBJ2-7	TGTGCCAGTAGTAGGGGACTAGCGGGCATCAACGAGCAGTACTTC	CASSRGLAGINEQYF
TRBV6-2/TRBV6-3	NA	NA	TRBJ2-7	TGTGCCAGCAGGCCCCACGGGACGGCCTCCTACGAGCAGTACTTC	CASRPHGTASYEQYF
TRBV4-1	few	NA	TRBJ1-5	TGCGCCAGCAGCCAAGATCGGGCGGAATCGGGGCAGCCCCAGCATTTT	CASSQDRAESGQPQHF
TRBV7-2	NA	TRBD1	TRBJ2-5	TGTGCCAGCAGCTTAGCCCCGGGACAGGGAGAAGAGACCCAGTACTTC	CASSLAPGQGEETQYF
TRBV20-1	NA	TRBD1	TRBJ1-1	TGCAGTGCTAGATCACGGACAGGGTACCCTGAAGCTTTCTTT	CSARSRTGYPEAFF
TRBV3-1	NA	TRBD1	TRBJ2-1	TGTGCCAGCAAAAAGGGACAGGAGGCAGGGAATGAGCAGTTCTTC	CASKKGQEAGNEQFF
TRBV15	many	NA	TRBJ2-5	TGTGCCACCAGCAGAGATTACACAGGGACTCAAGAGACCCAGTACTTC	CATSRDYTGTQETQYF
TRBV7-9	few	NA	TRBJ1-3	TGTGCCAGCAGCGGGCAGTTGTCCTCTGGAAACACCATATATTTT	CASSGQLSSGNTIYF
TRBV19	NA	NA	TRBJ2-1	TGTGCCAGTAGTATCTGGGGATACAATGAGCAGTTCTTC	CASSIWGYNEQFF
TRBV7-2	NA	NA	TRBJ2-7	TGTGCCAGCAGCTCGCCGGTCGATAGCGGCTCTTCCTACGAGCAGTACTTC	CASSSPVDSGSSYEQYF